Each of the 28 T cell receptor beta chains below was sequenced from the same sample in a study of T cells expressing NK-cell markers (dated by TCRdb to the early 2020s). The library was prepared using 5' RACE. TCRdb shows the sequencer as Illumina HiSeq 2000. Reprocessed by TCRdb, the reads give a single entry per CDR3 protein sequence, without DNA. This sample's records show about 460,000 distinct CDR3 sequences. The top ten constitute 1.4% of the sample. The sample consisted of blood T cells: a sorted CD56 or NKG2C T cell subset, CD4+ or CD8+ T cells, or bulk PBMC T cells (not recorded which). All receptors come from a woman aged 50 to 60 in good health. Donor details come from another sample of the same person, matched by shared clones.

The V gene is TRBV5-1, the J gene TRBJ1-2; the D call of TRBD1 rests on TCRdb alone, since no DNA is present to check it. Germline CDR1 SGHRS, CDR2 YFSETQ. The CDR3 spans 16 residues. CDR3 in amino acids: CASSLAPGGADYGYTF.

The rearrangement links TRBV7-9 to TRBJ1-1. The CDR3 has 12 amino acids. Germline lookup yields CDR1 SEHNR and CDR2 FQNEAQ (reference sequence). Here the CDR3 reads CASSPWKGGAFF.

This sequence joins TRBV4-2 and TRBJ2-4; absent DNA, TCRdb's TRBD1 call cannot be checked. Germline V gives CDR1 LGHNA, CDR2 YNFKEQ. The CDR3 runs 14 residues. The CDR3: CASSQGGEGNIQYF.

This chain connects TRBV5-1 to TRBJ2-1; the D call of TRBD2 rests on TCRdb alone, since no DNA is present to check it. Germline V gene lookup returns CDR1 SGHRS and CDR2 YFSETQ. The CDR3 is made up of 16 amino acids. The CDR3 region is CASSPEAGMAYNEQFF.

This sequence joins TRBV5-1 and TRBJ2-5; TCRdb proposes TRBD1, but this gene call is untestable without DNA. Germline lookup yields CDR1 SGHRS and CDR2 YFSETQ. The CDR3 runs 15 residues. The CDR3 sequence: CASTRWTGGSTTQYF.

The chain recombines TRBV14 with TRBJ1-2; there is no DNA to check the TCRdb D call of TRBD1. This CDR3 comprises 15 residues. CDR1 is SGHDN and CDR2 is FVKESK in the germline V gene. The CDR3 is CASSLPGREDYGYTF.

The chain combines TRBV20-1 with TRBJ1-5; checking the TCRdb D call of TRBD1 is not possible without DNA. CDR1 DFQATT and CDR2 SNEGSKA come from the germline V gene (reference sequence). The CDR3 totals 13 residues. The CDR3 here is CSAKDRSNQPQHF.

This chain uses TRBV28 with TRBJ2-1; as DNA is missing, the TRBD2 call by TCRdb cannot be tested. The CDR3 runs to 16 residues. Per germline, CDR1 MDHEN and CDR2 SYDVKM. The CDR3 sequence: CASSLSSGGGDNEQFF.

The V call is TRBV5-6, the J call TRBJ2-1. There are 18 residues in the CDR3. Germline assignment: CDR1 SGHDT and CDR2 YYEEEE. Here the CDR3 reads CASSSLYGSGSAYNEQFF.

This chain joins TRBV9 and TRBJ1-6; the D call from TCRdb, TRBD1, cannot be confirmed without DNA. Germline loops: CDR1 SGDLS, CDR2 YYNGEE. This CDR3 has 15 amino acids. CDR3 sequence: CASSVEGAGNSPLHF.

The chain links TRBV4-1 to TRBJ2-1; TCRdb returns TRBD2, unconfirmable since there is no DNA. This CDR3 spans 16 amino acids. Germline CDR1 MGHRA, CDR2 YSYEKL. The CDR3 is CASSQTTSGPYNEQFF.

The genes are TRBV10-2 and TRBJ2-2; without DNA, the TCRdb call of TRBD1 cannot be checked. From germline, CDR1 is WSHSY and CDR2 SAAADI. The CDR3 is made up of 14 amino acids. This chain's CDR3 is CASRGTANTGELFF.

The genes are TRBV15 and TRBJ1-5; TCRdb's D gene call, TRBD1, goes unchecked for lack of DNA. CDR3 length: 17 residues. CDR1 and CDR2 from the germline V gene are LNHNV and YYDKDF (reference sequence). CDR3 sequence: CATSRMSGRAGNQPQHF.

The chain uses TRBV11-2 and TRBJ2-3. Germline V CDR1 and CDR2: SGHAT, FQNNGV. The CDR3 is 16 amino acids. The CDR3 here is CASSLSAGGSTDTQYF. Variable domain in full (rest from reference TRBV11-2 and TRBJ2-3): EAGVAQSPRYKIIEKRQSVAFWCNPISGHATLYWYQQILGQGPKLLIQFQNNGVVDDSQLPKDRFSAERLKGVDSTLKIQPAKLEDSAVYLCASSLSAGGSTDTQYFGPGTRLTVL.

The chain joins TRBV27 to TRBJ2-7; absent DNA, TCRdb's TRBD2 call cannot be checked. Germline V CDR1 and CDR2: MNHEY, SMNVEV (reference sequence). The CDR3 runs to 16 residues. The CDR3 is CASSLFSGGESYEQYF.

The V and J genes are TRBV10-3 and TRBJ2-5; TCRdb outputs TRBD1, but without DNA this stays unchecked. This CDR3 contains 14 residues. Germline V CDR1 and CDR2: ENHRY, SYGVKD. CDR3 region: CAISAGTAQETQYF.

The chain carries TRBV20-1 and TRBJ2-3. The germline V gene has CDR1 DFQATT and CDR2 SNEGSKA (reference sequence). This CDR3 has 11 amino acids. The CDR3 loop reads CSARFVDTQYF.

This sequence joins TRBV12-3 or TRBV12-4 and TRBJ1-1; TCRdb names TRBD1, which stays unverified in the absence of DNA. CDR3 length equals 16 residues. CDR3 residues: CASSPETGRWHTEAFF.

The J gene is TRBJ2-3, the V gene TRBV5-1; without DNA, the TCRdb call of TRBD1 cannot be checked. The CDR3 spans 16 residues. Per the germline V gene, CDR1 is SGHRS and CDR2 is YFSETQ. CDR3: CASSLAAAGGTDTQYF.

This sequence joins TRBV5-1 and TRBJ2-7. This CDR3 region has 16 residues. Germline V lookup: CDR1 SGHRS, CDR2 YFSETQ. The CDR3 loop reads CASSLAMATPGYEQYF.

The CDR3 reads CASSLRTSGRNEQFF. The chain combines TRBV7-9 with TRBJ2-1; no DNA is available, so the TRBD2 call from TCRdb remains unchecked. CDR3 size: 15 residues. CDR1 and CDR2 from the germline V gene are SEHNR and FQNEAQ (reference sequence).

The gene calls are TRBV21-1 and TRBJ2-7; there is no DNA to check the TCRdb D call of TRBD1. TRBV21-1 is assigned pseudogene status. This CDR3 spans 14 amino acids. CDR3 amino acids: CASSIGTRVYEQYF.

The rearrangement links TRBV10-3 to TRBJ2-7. This CDR3 comprises 15 residues. The germline CDR1 and CDR2 sequences are ENHRY and SYGVKD. The CDR3 loop reads CAINKHPTSSYEQYF.

V is TRBV5-5 and J is TRBJ2-3; TCRdb's D call, TRBD1, is unchecked because there is no DNA. The germline CDR1 and CDR2 sequences are SGHKS and YYEKEE (reference sequence). The length of the CDR3 is 15 residues. The chain's CDR3 is CASSLEGGTGRAQYF.

The CDR3 loop reads CASSSKFRNPEAFF. The chain is built from TRBV7-2 and TRBJ1-1. CDR3 length: 14 amino acids. The germline CDR1 and CDR2 sequences are SGHTA and FQGNSA.

J is TRBJ2-1 and V is TRBV12-3 or TRBV12-4. The CDR3 runs to 15 residues. This CDR3 is CASSKSGSSHNEQFF.

The gene calls are TRBV20-1 and TRBJ1-1; the TCRdb call, TRBD1, lacks DNA for checking. CDR3 size: 19 residues. Per germline, CDR1 DFQATT and CDR2 SNEGSKA (reference sequence). CDR3: CSARALSTRTGHLNTEAFF.

The chain is built from TRBV5-5 and TRBJ2-7; TCRdb designates TRBD2, a call that cannot be tested without DNA. The CDR3 totals 15 residues. From germline, CDR1 is SGHKS and CDR2 YYEKEE (reference sequence). The CDR3 loop reads CASSFGPSNPYEQYF.